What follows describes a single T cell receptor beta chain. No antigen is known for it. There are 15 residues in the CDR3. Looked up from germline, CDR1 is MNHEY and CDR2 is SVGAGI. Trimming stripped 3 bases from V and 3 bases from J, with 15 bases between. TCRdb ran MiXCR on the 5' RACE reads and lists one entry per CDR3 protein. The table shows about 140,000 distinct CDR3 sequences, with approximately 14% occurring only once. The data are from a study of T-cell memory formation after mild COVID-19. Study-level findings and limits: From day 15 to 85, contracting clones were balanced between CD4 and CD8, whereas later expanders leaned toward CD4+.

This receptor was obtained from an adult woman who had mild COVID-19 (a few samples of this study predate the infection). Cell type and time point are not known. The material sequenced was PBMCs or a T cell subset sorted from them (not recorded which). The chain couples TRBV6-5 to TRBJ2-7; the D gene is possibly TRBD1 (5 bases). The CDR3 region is CASSYSLDSRYEQYF. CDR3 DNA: TGTGCCAGCAGTTATTCTCTCGACAGTCGCTACGAGCAGTACTTC.